The text below deals with one T cell receptor (beta chain). The data belong to a study of technical replicates of blood from a few donors. Data came from immunoSEQ multiplex PCR; TCRdb stores just in-frame clones and leaves some out. The sample lists 70,000 to 85,000 clones, about nine tenths occurring once. Germline V lookup: CDR1 SGHVS, CDR2 FNYEAQ. V was clipped by 5 bases and J by 6 bases, with 19 bases between them. The length of the CDR3 is 15 residues. The sample taken for sequencing was T cells isolated from PBMCs. The origin of this receptor is a human donor in good health. The V and J genes are TRBV7-6 and TRBJ1-2; TRBD1 might be the D (6 bases). CDR3 nucleotide sequence: TGTGCCAGCAGCCCCGATTCAGGGGAGTGGAATGGCTACACCTTC. Its protein is CASSPDSGEWNGYTF. The whole variable domain, filled in from reference TRBV7-6 and TRBJ1-2, reads GAGVSQSPRYKVTKRGQDVALRCDPISGHVSLYWYRQALGQGPEFLTYFNYEAQQDKSGLPNDRFSAERPEGSISTLTIQRTEQRDSAMYRCASSPDSGEWNGYTFGSGTRLTVV.